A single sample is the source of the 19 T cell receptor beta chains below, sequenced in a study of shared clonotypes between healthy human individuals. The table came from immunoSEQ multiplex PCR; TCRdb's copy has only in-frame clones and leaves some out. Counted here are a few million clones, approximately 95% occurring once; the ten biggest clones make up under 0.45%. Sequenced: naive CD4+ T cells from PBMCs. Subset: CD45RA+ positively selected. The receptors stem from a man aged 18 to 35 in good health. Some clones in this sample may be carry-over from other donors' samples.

Written as DNA, the CDR3 is TGTGCCATCAGTTTGGGGGGGGCTAGCGCGACGTCGCAGGAGCAGTTCTTC. Translating gives CAISLGGASATSQEQFF. The genes are TRBV10-3 and TRBJ2-1, with D tentatively TRBD2 (7 bases). The CDR3 is 17 residues long. Germline-derived CDR1 and CDR2 are ENHRY and SYGVKD. Trimming left V 5 bases short and J 10 bases short, with 27 bases between.

The CDR3: CASSVGASGSEGYEQYF. The CDR3 nucleotides read TGTGCCAGCAGCGTCGGTGCTAGCGGGAGTGAGGGCTACGAGCAGTACTTC. The gene calls are TRBV9 and TRBJ2-7; 10 bases map to TRBD2. Trimming removed 2 bases from V and 3 bases from J; junction bases left unmatched: 11. Germline loops: CDR1 SGDLS, CDR2 YYNGEE. The CDR3 runs 17 residues.

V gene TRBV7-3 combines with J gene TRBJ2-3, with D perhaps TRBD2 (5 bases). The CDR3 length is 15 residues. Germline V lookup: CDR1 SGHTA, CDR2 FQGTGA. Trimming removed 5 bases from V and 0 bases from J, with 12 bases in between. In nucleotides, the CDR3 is TGTGCCAGCAGCCCGCAGGTAGCGAGCACAGATACGCAGTATTTT. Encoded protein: CASSPQVASTDTQYF.

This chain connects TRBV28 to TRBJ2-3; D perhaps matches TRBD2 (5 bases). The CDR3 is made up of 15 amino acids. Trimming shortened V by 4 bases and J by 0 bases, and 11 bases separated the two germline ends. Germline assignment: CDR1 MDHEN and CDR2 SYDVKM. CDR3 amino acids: CASSSRTGSTDTQYF. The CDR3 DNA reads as TGTGCCAGCAGTTCCCGCACGGGGAGCACAGATACGCAGTATTTT.

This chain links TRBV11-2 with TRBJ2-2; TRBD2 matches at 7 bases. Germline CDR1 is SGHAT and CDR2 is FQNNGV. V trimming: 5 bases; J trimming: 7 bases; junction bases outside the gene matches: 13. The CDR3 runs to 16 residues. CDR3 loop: CASSPLRGGPGGELFF. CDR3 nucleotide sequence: TGTGCCAGCAGCCCCCTGAGGGGAGGGCCGGGCGGGGAGCTGTTTTTT.

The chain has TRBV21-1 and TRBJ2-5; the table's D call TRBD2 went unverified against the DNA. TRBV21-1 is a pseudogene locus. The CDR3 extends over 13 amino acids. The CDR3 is CASSKGELETQYF. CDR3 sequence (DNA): TGTGCCAGCAGCAAAGGGGAGTTGGAGACCCAGTACTTC.

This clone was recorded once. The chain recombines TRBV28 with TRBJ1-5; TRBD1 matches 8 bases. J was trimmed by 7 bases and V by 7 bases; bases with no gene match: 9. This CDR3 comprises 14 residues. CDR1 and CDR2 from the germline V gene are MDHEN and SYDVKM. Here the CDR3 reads CASIFDRGRQPQHF. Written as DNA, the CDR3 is TGTGCCAGCATCTTCGACAGGGGACGGCAGCCCCAGCATTTT.

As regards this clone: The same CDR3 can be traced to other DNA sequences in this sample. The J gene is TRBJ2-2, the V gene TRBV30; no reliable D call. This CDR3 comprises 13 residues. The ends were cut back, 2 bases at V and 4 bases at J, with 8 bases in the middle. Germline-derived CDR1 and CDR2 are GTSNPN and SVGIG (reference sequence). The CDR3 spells CAWSPGGTGELFF. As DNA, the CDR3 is TGTGCCTGGAGTCCCGGCGGCACCGGGGAGCTGTTTTTT.

The CDR3 protein is CASSPSTANYGYTF. Written as DNA, the CDR3 is TGTGCCAGCAGCCCCTCCACAGCGAACTATGGCTACACCTTC. The rearrangement links TRBV9 to TRBJ1-2; no firm D call. Germline lookup yields CDR1 SGDLS and CDR2 YYNGEE. Trimming cost V 4 bases and J 2 bases, with 12 bases left between them. The length of the CDR3 is 14 residues. Together with reference TRBV9 and TRBJ1-2, the CDR3 gives the full variable domain: DSGVTQTPKHLITATGQRVTLRCSPRSGDLSVYWYQQSLDQGLQFLIQYYNGEERAKGNILERFSAQQFPDLHSELNLSSLELGDSALYFCASSPSTANYGYTFGSGTRLTVV.

CDR3 coding DNA: TGTGCCAGCAGCCCACCTTTCACCGGGGAGCTGTTTTTT. This sequence encodes CASSPPFTGELFF. The genes are TRBV7-9 and TRBJ2-2; D remains ambiguous. Trimming shortened V by 5 bases and J by 4 bases, and 8 bases separated the two germline ends. The CDR3 is made up of 13 amino acids. The germline CDR1 and CDR2 sequences are SEHNR and FQNEAQ (reference sequence).

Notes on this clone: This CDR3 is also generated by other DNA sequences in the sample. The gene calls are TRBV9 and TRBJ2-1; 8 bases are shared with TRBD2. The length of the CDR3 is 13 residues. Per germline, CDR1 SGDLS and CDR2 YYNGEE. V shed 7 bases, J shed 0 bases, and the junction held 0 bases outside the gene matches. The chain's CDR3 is CASGTSSYNEQFF. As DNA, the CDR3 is TGTGCCAGCGGGACTAGCTCCTACAATGAGCAGTTCTTC.

CDR3 in amino acids: CASSPGTGRQPQHF. The CDR3 region has the DNA TGTGCCAGCAGCCCCGGGACAGGGCGTCAGCCCCAGCATTTT. This chain connects TRBV27 to TRBJ1-5; 9 nucleotides align to TRBD1. V was pared by 6 bases and J by 6 bases, with 6 bases of the junction left unmatched. CDR3 length: 14 residues. CDR1 is MNHEY and CDR2 is SMNVEV in the germline V gene (reference sequence).

In nucleotides, the CDR3 is TGTGCCAGCAGTACTCGGGACAGGGTATTTGGCGGCTACACCTTC. This sequence encodes CASSTRDRVFGGYTF. The chain employs TRBV6-5 and TRBJ1-2; 9 bases agree with TRBD1. Germline V gives CDR1 MNHEY, CDR2 SVGAGI. The length of the CDR3 is 15 residues. V shed 5 bases and J 8 bases; nucleotides not matched to a gene: 12.

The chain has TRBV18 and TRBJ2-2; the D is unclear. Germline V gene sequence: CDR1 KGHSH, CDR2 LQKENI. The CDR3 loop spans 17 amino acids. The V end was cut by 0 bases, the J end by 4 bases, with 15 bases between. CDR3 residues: CASSPPSFRAATGELFF. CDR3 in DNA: TGTGCCAGCTCACCACCGAGCTTCCGGGCAGCCACCGGGGAGCTGTTTTTT.

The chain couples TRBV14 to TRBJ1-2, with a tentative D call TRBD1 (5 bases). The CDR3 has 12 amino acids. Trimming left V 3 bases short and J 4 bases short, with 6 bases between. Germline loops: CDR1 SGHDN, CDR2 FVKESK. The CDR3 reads CASSQRGYGYTF. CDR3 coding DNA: TGTGCCAGCAGCCAGAGGGGCTATGGCTACACCTTC.

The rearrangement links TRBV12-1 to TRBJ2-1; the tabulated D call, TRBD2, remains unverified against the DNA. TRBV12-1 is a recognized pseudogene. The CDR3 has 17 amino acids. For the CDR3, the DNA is TGTGCCAGCAGCGTATCTACCCTGCGCTCCGGGGTTAATGAGCAGTTCTTC. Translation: CASSVSTLRSGVNEQFF.

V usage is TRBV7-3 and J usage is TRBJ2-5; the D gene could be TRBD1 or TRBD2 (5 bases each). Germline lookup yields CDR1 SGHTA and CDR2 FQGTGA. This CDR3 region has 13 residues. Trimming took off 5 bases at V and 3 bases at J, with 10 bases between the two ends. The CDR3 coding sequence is TGTGCCAGCAGCGGGGGACCGAAAGAGACCCAGTACTTC. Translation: CASSGGPKETQYF.

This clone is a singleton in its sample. The CDR3: CASTAGLRGEKLFF. The CDR3 region has the DNA TGTGCCAGCACCGCTGGGCTTCGAGGGGAAAAACTGTTTTTT. This rearrangement joins TRBV6-5 to TRBJ1-4; the D is unclear. Germline values: CDR1 MNHEY, CDR2 SVGAGI. Trimming took off 7 bases at V and 8 bases at J, with 17 bases between the two ends. CDR3 length: 14 amino acids.

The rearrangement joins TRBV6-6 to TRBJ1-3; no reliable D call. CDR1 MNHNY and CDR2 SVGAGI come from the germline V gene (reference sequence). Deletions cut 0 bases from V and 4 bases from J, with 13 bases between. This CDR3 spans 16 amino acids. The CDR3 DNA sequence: TGTGCCAGCAGTTACTCGGAGTCAGGACTAGGAAACACCATATATTTT. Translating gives CASSYSESGLGNTIYF.